This passage covers 23 T cell receptor beta chains from one sample sequenced in a study of blood T cell repertoires in COVID-19. Assay used: immunoSEQ multiplex PCR; TCRdb lists only in-frame clones, some missing. The sample lists roughly 200,000 clones; 80% to 90% were seen once. The specimen sequenced was peripheral blood. The receptor source for this set is a woman in her seventies with active or convalescent COVID-19.

The chain uses TRBV9 and TRBJ1-3; 9 bases are shared with TRBD1. The CDR3 covers 16 residues. Germline V gene lookup returns CDR1 SGDLS and CDR2 YYNGEE. The trim removed 4 bases at V and 6 bases at J, leaving 11 bases unmatched. For the CDR3, the DNA is TGTGCCAGCAGCCCACTAACCCGGGACAGGGCAAACACCATATATTTT. Protein sequence: CASSPLTRDRANTIYF. The entire variable domain, with the rest obtained from reference TRBV9 and TRBJ1-3, is as follows: DSGVTQTPKHLITATGQRVTLRCSPRSGDLSVYWYQQSLDQGLQFLIQYYNGEERAKGNILERFSAQQFPDLHSELNLSSLELGDSALYFCASSPLTRDRANTIYFGEGSWLTVV.

This clone was seen more than once but under ten times. This chain joins TRBV2 and TRBJ2-3; D is possibly TRBD2 (6 bases). The CDR3 length is 15 residues. Germline CDR1 is SNHLY and CDR2 is FYNNEI. V was trimmed by 6 bases and J by 2 bases, leaving 15 bases between them. The CDR3 region is CASSLSRGITDTQYF. The CDR3 nucleotides are TGTGCCAGCAGCCTGTCGCGGGGAATCACAGATACGCAGTATTTT.

This chain links TRBV2 with TRBJ2-3; 9 bases are shared with TRBD1. Trimming cost V 7 bases and J 1 base; bases outside gene matches: 3. The CDR3 spans 14 residues. Per germline, CDR1 SNHLY and CDR2 FYNNEI. CDR3 region: CASTRTGGTDTQYF. The CDR3 nucleotides read TGTGCCAGCACTAGGACAGGGGGCACAGATACGCAGTATTTT.

The chain has TRBV2 and TRBJ2-2; maybe TRBD1 (6 bases). Germline loops: CDR1 SNHLY, CDR2 FYNNEI. The germline V and J ends were trimmed by 7 bases and 3 bases, with 18 bases remaining between them. The CDR3 is made up of 16 amino acids. The CDR3 spells CASILQGPRDTGELFF. The CDR3 nucleotides read TGTGCCAGCATTTTGCAGGGGCCCCGAGACACCGGGGAGCTGTTTTTT.

The chain couples TRBV4-2 to TRBJ2-7, with 10 bases identical to TRBD1. The CDR3 runs 16 residues. Unmatched junction bases numbered 5, after V lost 1 base and J lost 2 bases. Germline values: CDR1 LGHNA, CDR2 YNFKEQ. CDR3 sequence (DNA): TGTGCCAGCAGCCAAGTGTGGACAGGGGGGGCCTACGAGCAGTACTTC. Translated, it gives CASSQVWTGGAYEQYF.

The genes are TRBV6-6 and TRBJ2-1; TRBD2 is a possible D gene (5 bases). Germline lookup yields CDR1 MNHNY and CDR2 SVGAGI (reference sequence). This CDR3 has 15 residues. V lost 7 bases and J lost 0, with 13 bases in between. The CDR3 protein is CASMGRLSSYNEQFF. CDR3 in DNA: TGTGCCAGCATGGGGAGACTAAGCTCCTACAATGAGCAGTTCTTC.

The rearrangement links TRBV27 to TRBJ2-3; D might be TRBD1 (6 bases). CDR3 length equals 13 residues. The V gene lost 2 bases and the J gene lost 6 bases, with 9 bases spanning the gap. CDR1 MNHEY and CDR2 SMNVEV come from the germline V gene (reference sequence). The DNA for the CDR3 is TGTGCCAGCAGTTTAAACACAGGGGATACGCAGTATTTT. As protein: CASSLNTGDTQYF.

This clone showed up just once. The chain uses TRBV28 and TRBJ1-1, with TRBD1 identical over 11 bases. Germline V lookup: CDR1 MDHEN, CDR2 SYDVKM. The CDR3 runs 13 residues. Trimming removed 5 bases from V and 7 bases from J; junction bases left unmatched: 3. CDR3 residues: CASSLDRGREAFF. CDR3 DNA sequence: TGTGCCAGCAGTCTGGACAGGGGGCGTGAAGCTTTCTTT.

This clone has just a few counts. The chain couples TRBV5-4 to TRBJ2-3, with 10 bases matching TRBD1. V gave up 4 bases and J gave up 3 bases; unmatched junction bases: 5. This CDR3 contains 15 residues. CDR1 and CDR2 from the germline V gene are SGHNT and YYREEE (reference sequence). The CDR3 is CASSVRDRGTDTQYF. In DNA form, the CDR3 reads TGTGCCAGCAGCGTACGGGACAGGGGTACAGATACGCAGTATTTT.

J is TRBJ1-2 and V is TRBV11-2; D remains ambiguous. V shed 5 bases and J shed 4 bases, with 26 bases lying between them. Germline CDR1 and CDR2: SGHAT and FQNNGV. This CDR3 spans 18 amino acids. Here the CDR3 DNA reads TGTGCCAGCAGCGACCGCCGACGGGGTCTAGGCTATCTCTATGGCTACACCTTC. Amino acid sequence: CASSDRRRGLGYLYGYTF.

This chain links TRBV20-1 with TRBJ2-7; 12 bases agree with TRBD1. The CDR3 is 18 amino acids. CDR1 is DFQATT, CDR2 SNEGSKA, per germline (reference sequence). V gave up 3 bases and J gave up 7 bases; unmatched junction bases: 19. Here the CDR3 reads CSASSGTGGVWLTNEQYF. In DNA, the CDR3 is TGCAGTGCTAGTTCCGGGACAGGGGGCGTCTGGCTCACTAATGAGCAGTACTTC.

J is TRBJ2-3 and V is TRBV13; 13 bases are a match to TRBD2. Germline assignment: CDR1 PRHDT and CDR2 FYEKMQ (reference sequence). The CDR3 sequence is 18 residues long. J gave up 2 bases and V 5 bases, and 10 bases lay outside the gene matches. The CDR3 DNA is TGTGCCAGCAGCCAATCCTTCGGACTAGCGGGAGACACAGATACGCAGTATTTT. As protein: CASSQSFGLAGDTDTQYF.

V and J are TRBV20-1 and TRBJ2-5, with 14 bases matching TRBD2. The CDR3 extends over 16 amino acids. Germline V gives CDR1 DFQATT, CDR2 SNEGSKA (reference sequence). Unmatched junction bases numbered 10, after V lost 3 bases and J lost 7 bases. The CDR3 is CSASAGLAGVWGTQYF. The CDR3 bases are TGCAGTGCTAGTGCGGGACTAGCGGGAGTGTGGGGGACCCAGTACTTC.

V is TRBV6-4 and J is TRBJ1-1; D is undetermined. With 5 bases removed from V and 4 bases from J, the gap between germline ends came to 11 bases. Per the germline V gene, CDR1 is MRHNA and CDR2 is SNTAGT. This CDR3 region has 13 residues. The CDR3 DNA reads TGTGCCAGCAGTCGAGGGTGGGGCACTGAAGCTTTCTTT. This encodes CASSRGWGTEAFF.

The J gene is TRBJ2-5, the V gene TRBV6-6; weak D call: TRBD2 (6 bases). V was pared by 4 bases and J by 4 bases, with 13 bases between. CDR3 length: 14 amino acids. CDR1 is MNHNY and CDR2 is SVGAGI in the germline V gene (reference sequence). CDR3 amino acids: CASSSQTSSETQYF. The CDR3 DNA is TGTGCCAGCAGTTCCCAGACTAGTTCAGAGACCCAGTACTTC.

The chain has TRBV2 and TRBJ2-2, with D possibly matching TRBD1 (5 bases). V was cut by 4 bases and J by 8 bases, with 11 bases left in between. Germline V gene data show CDR1 as SNHLY and CDR2 as FYNNEI. CDR3 length: 13 residues. CDR3 loop: CASSGVSGGELFF. For the CDR3, the DNA is TGTGCCAGCAGTGGGGTCTCAGGGGGGGAGCTGTTTTTT.

The chain has TRBV29-1 and TRBJ1-3; TRBD1 matches at 12 bases. The CDR3 runs 14 residues. The V and J ends lost 7 bases and 4 bases, in that order; junction bases with no gene match: 5. Germline values: CDR1 SQVTM, CDR2 ANQGSEA. The CDR3 DNA sequence: TGCAGCGCGGGGGACAGGGGGCGAGGAAACACCATATATTTT. Translation: CSAGDRGRGNTIYF.

Only a few counts were recorded for this clone. This rearrangement joins TRBV12-3 or TRBV12-4 to TRBJ2-7, with 10 positions matching TRBD1. The CDR3 covers 13 residues. V lost 4 bases and J lost 3; bases outside the gene matches: 0. Written as DNA, the CDR3 is TGTGCCAGCAGTTGGGACAGGGGCTACGAGCAGTACTTC. This translates into CASSWDRGYEQYF.

The chain couples TRBV27 to TRBJ2-2; 10 nucleotides line up with TRBD2. The CDR3 extends over 16 amino acids. V shed 6 bases, J shed 3 bases, and the junction held 7 bases outside the gene matches. From germline, CDR1 is MNHEY and CDR2 SMNVEV (reference sequence). CDR3 coding DNA: TGTGCCAGCAGCCGTAGCGGGAGGATTGACACCGGGGAGCTGTTTTTT. As protein: CASSRSGRIDTGELFF.

The chain combines TRBV5-4 with TRBJ2-7, with a tentative D call TRBD1 (5 bases). The germline CDR1 and CDR2 sequences are SGHNT and YYREEE (reference sequence). The CDR3 spans 14 residues. V was clipped by 5 bases and J by 3 bases, with 15 bases between them. The CDR3 DNA follows: TGTGCCAGCAGTTCCCAGGGAATATACTACGAGCAGTACTTC. Translating gives CASSSQGIYYEQYF.

The rearrangement links TRBV28 to TRBJ2-3; 8 bases agree with TRBD2. The CDR3 spans 18 residues. The germline V gene encodes CDR1 MDHEN and CDR2 SYDVKM. The trim removed 2 bases at V and 3 bases at J, leaving 13 bases unmatched. Written as DNA, the CDR3 is TGTGCCAGCAGTTTAACCCCCAGGGGTAGCGGGATAACAGATACGCAGTATTTT. Encoded protein: CASSLTPRGSGITDTQYF. The variable domain in full, with the rest retrieved from reference TRBV28 and TRBJ2-3, is DVKVTQSSRYLVKRTGEKVFLECVQDMDHENMFWYRQDPGLGLRLIYFSYDVKMKEKGDIPEGYSVSREKKERFSLILESASTNQTSMYLCASSLTPRGSGITDTQYFGPGTRLTVL.

V gene TRBV3-1 (or the pseudogene TRBV3-2) combines with J gene TRBJ1-1; TRBD1 matches 8 bases. From germline, CDR1 is LGHDT and CDR2 YNNKEL (reference sequence). This CDR3 contains 16 residues. J gave up 2 bases and V 6 bases, and 11 bases lay outside the gene matches. In DNA, the CDR3 is TGTGCCAGCAGTCACATCAACAGGGGGACCAACACTGAAGCTTTCTTT. This encodes CASSHINRGTNTEAFF.

This clone was observed a few times. This chain uses TRBV27 with TRBJ2-2; TRBD2 aligns across 8 bases. V shed 3 bases and J 0 bases; nucleotides not matched to a gene: 3. CDR1 is MNHEY and CDR2 is SMNVEV in the germline V gene (reference sequence). This CDR3 has 16 residues. As DNA, the CDR3 is TGTGCCAGCAGTTTGGTAGCGGGGACGAACACCGGGGAGCTGTTTTTT. Translation gives CASSLVAGTNTGELFF.